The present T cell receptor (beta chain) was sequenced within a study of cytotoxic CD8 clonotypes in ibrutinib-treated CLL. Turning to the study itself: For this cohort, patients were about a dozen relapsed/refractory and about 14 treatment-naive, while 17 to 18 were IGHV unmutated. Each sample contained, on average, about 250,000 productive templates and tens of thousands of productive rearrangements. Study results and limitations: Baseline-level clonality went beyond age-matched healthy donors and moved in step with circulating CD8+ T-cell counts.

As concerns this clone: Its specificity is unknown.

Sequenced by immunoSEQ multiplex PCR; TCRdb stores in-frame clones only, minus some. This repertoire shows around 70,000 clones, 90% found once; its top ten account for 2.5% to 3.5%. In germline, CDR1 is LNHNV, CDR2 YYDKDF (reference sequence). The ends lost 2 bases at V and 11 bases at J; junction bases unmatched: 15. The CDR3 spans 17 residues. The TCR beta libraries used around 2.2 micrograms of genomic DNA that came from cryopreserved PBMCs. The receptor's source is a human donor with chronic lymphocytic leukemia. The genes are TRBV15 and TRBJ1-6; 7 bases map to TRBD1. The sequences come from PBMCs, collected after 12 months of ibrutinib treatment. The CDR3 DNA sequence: TGTGCCACCAGCAGATCCAGGGGGACGGAGGGTCGGGCACCCCTCCACTTT. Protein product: CATSRSRGTEGRAPLHF.